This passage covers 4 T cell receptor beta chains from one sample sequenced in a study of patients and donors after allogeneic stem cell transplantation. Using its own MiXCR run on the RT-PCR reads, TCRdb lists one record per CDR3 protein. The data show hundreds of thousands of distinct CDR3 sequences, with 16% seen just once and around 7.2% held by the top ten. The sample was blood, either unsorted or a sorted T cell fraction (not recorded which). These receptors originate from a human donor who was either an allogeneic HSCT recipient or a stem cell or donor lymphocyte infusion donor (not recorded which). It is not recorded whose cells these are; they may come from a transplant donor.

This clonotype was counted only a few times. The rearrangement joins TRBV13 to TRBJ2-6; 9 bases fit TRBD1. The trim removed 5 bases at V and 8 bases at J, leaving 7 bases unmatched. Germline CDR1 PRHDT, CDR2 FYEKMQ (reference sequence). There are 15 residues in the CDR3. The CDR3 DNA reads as TGTGCCAGCAGCGCCGGGACAGGGTTTACCAACGTCCTGACTTTC. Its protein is CASSAGTGFTNVLTF.

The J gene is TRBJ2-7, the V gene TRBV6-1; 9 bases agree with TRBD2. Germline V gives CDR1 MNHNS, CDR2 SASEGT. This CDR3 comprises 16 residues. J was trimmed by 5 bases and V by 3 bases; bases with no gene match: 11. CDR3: CASSDHNSGSFNEQYF. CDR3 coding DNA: TGTGCCAGCAGTGACCATAATAGCGGGAGTTTCAACGAGCAGTACTTC.

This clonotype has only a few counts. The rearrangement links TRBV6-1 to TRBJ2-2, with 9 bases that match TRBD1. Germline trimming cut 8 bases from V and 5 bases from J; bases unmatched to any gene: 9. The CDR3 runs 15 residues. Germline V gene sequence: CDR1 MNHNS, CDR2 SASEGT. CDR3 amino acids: CASDGGQGRTGELFF. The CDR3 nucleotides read TGTGCCAGCGACGGGGGACAGGGACGGACCGGGGAGCTGTTTTTT.

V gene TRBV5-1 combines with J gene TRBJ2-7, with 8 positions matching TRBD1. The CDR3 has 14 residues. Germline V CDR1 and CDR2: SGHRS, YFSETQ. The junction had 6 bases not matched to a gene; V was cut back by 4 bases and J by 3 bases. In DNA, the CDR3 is TGCGCCAGCAGCAGGCAGGGGGCCGTCTACGAGCAGTACTTC. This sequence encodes CASSRQGAVYEQYF.